The clone carrying this TCR beta chain occurred many times. Its antigen remains unknown. This beta chain is an off-target read within a library intended for alpha chains, so its frequency means little. MiXCR was run by TCRdb on the 5' RACE reads, yielding one entry per CDR3 protein. The sample gives under 20,000 distinct CDR3 sequences, approximately 10% of which show up once; 20% to 25% is in the top ten. The time point was: sample taken at primary tumor resection. The sample comes from a study of spatial heterogeneity in lung cancer. Points from the study as a whole: Mutation tallies in tumors tracked expanded intratumoral alpha and beta TCR counts.

This CDR3 has 14 amino acids. V lost 5 bases, J lost 3 bases, and 2 bases stayed unmatched. Germline loops: CDR1 MNHEY, CDR2 SMNVEV (reference sequence). The chain couples TRBV27 to TRBJ2-1; 9 bases are shared with TRBD2. This clonotype originated in a female donor with early-stage non-small cell lung cancer. The sequencing here drew on lung tumor tissue, taken at surgery. CDR3: CASSLAGYYNEQFF. In nucleotides, the CDR3 is TGTGCCAGCAGTCTAGCGGGGTACTACAATGAGCAGTTCTTC.